Below, 13 T cell receptor beta chains from the same sample are listed, as sequenced in a study of CD8 T cells in ankylosing spondylitis. Using its own MiXCR run on the 5' RACE reads, TCRdb lists one record per CDR3 protein. The sample includes under 120,000 distinct CDR3 sequences, about 24% of them seen just once. The sequenced sample consisted of synovial fluid, either unsorted or a sorted T cell fraction (not recorded which). All receptors derive from a male donor with ankylosing spondylitis.

This clonotype came up a few times. J is TRBJ2-1 and V is TRBV5-1, with D perhaps being TRBD1 or TRBD2 (6 bases each). The CDR3 runs 14 residues. CDR1 SGHRS and CDR2 YFSETQ come from the germline V gene. V lost 7 bases, J lost 2 bases, and 13 bases lay in between. The CDR3 nucleotides read TGCGCCAGCTACAGGGAGGCCCCCTACAATGAGCAGTTCTTC. It is translated as CASYREAPYNEQFF.

V gene TRBV5-1 combines with J gene TRBJ2-5; D might be TRBD2 (5 bases). The germline V gene encodes CDR1 SGHRS and CDR2 YFSETQ. The V and J ends lost 4 bases and 5 bases respectively, with 15 bases between them. This CDR3 spans 14 amino acids. DNA of the CDR3: TGCGCCAGCAGCACCCGGGCTAGGAGGGAGACCCAGTACTTC. Encoded protein: CASSTRARRETQYF. Full variable domain (rest looked up from reference TRBV5-1 and TRBJ2-5): KAGVTQTPRYLIKTRGQQVTLSCSPISGHRSVSWYQQTPGQGLQFLFEYFSETQRNKGNFPGRFSGRQFSNSRSEMNVSTLELGDSALYLCASSTRARRETQYFGPGTRLLVL.

This chain links TRBV19 with TRBJ2-3, with D perhaps TRBD1 (6 bases). The CDR3 has 18 residues. Deletions cut 2 bases from V and 2 bases from J, with 20 bases between. The V gene's germline CDR1 is LNHDA and CDR2 SQIVND (reference sequence). In DNA, the CDR3 is TGTGCCAGTAGTATAAATTTCCGGGACAACCCTGTCACAGATACGCAGTATTTT. Translated, it gives CASSINFRDNPVTDTQYF.

This clonotype was found many times. V is TRBV20-1 and J is TRBJ2-5, with 12 nucleotides matching TRBD2. The germline V gene has CDR1 DFQATT and CDR2 SNEGSKA (reference sequence). V shed 6 bases, J shed 2 bases, and the junction held 7 bases outside the gene matches. There are 15 residues in the CDR3. CDR3 sequence: CSANSGTSGQETQYF. CDR3 sequence (DNA): TGCAGTGCAAATTCCGGGACTAGCGGGCAAGAGACCCAGTACTTC.

This clonotype was detected a few times. The J gene is TRBJ2-1, the V gene TRBV20-1; D is possibly TRBD2 (7 bases). The CDR3 is 14 amino acids. V lost 5 bases and J 8 bases, leaving 19 bases between the germline ends. The V gene's germline CDR1 is DFQATT and CDR2 SNEGSKA (reference sequence). In nucleotides, the CDR3 is TGCAGTGCTGGCGGGGGCGGGGGTCTAGATGAGCAGTTCTTC. Encoded protein: CSAGGGGGLDEQFF.

The V gene is TRBV15, the J gene TRBJ2-1; no clear D. Germline V lookup: CDR1 LNHNV, CDR2 YYDKDF (reference sequence). V was shortened by 6 bases and J by 6 bases, with 18 bases between the two germline ends. The CDR3 runs 15 residues. DNA of the CDR3: TGTGCCACCAGTCCGAGATGGTTGGCAGGCAATGAGCAGTTCTTC. Translation gives CATSPRWLAGNEQFF.

This clonotype was found a few times. This chain connects TRBV3-1 to TRBJ2-5; 9 positions agree with TRBD1. Germline values: CDR1 LGHDT, CDR2 YNNKEL (reference sequence). The CDR3 totals 13 residues. V dropped 4 bases and J dropped 3; count of bases not matched to a gene: 0. CDR3 sequence (DNA): TGTGCCAGCAGCCGGACAGGGGAAGAGACCCAGTACTTC. Encoded protein: CASSRTGEETQYF.

The chain carries TRBV18 and TRBJ1-2; no clear D. Germline V lookup: CDR1 KGHSH, CDR2 LQKENI. V shed 1 base and J shed 4 bases, with 10 bases lying between them. This CDR3 has 14 amino acids. CDR3 in amino acids: CASSPRGEGYGYTF. The CDR3, as DNA: TGTGCCAGCTCACCACGCGGGGAAGGCTATGGCTACACCTTC.

This chain links TRBV19 with TRBJ2-1; TRBD2 matches at 11 bases. Germline values: CDR1 LNHDA, CDR2 SQIVND (reference sequence). V lost 5 bases and J lost 8; bases outside the gene matches: 11. The CDR3 consists of 16 residues. The CDR3 region has the DNA TGTGCCAGTAGTTCCCACCGGACTAGCGGGCCCGATGAGCAGTTCTTC. Translation: CASSSHRTSGPDEQFF. Variable domain in full (rest from reference TRBV19 and TRBJ2-1): DGGITQSPKYLFRKEGQNVTLSCEQNLNHDAMYWYRQDPGQGLRLIYYSQIVNDFQKGDIAEGYSVSREKKESFPLTVTSAQKNPTAFYLCASSSHRTSGPDEQFFGPGTRLTVL.

This clonotype occurred many times. This sequence joins TRBV15 and TRBJ1-2; no definite D call. Germline CDR1 reads LNHNV; CDR2 reads YYDKDF (reference sequence). V gave up 0 bases and J gave up 4 bases, with 3 bases separating them. CDR3 length: 12 residues. CDR3 amino acids: CATSREGYGYTF. The CDR3 coding sequence is TGTGCCACCAGCAGAGAGGGCTATGGCTACACCTTC.

The J gene is TRBJ1-3, the V gene TRBV5-4, with a weak D call TRBD1 (6 bases). The germline V gene has CDR1 SGHNT and CDR2 YYREEE (reference sequence). This CDR3 comprises 15 residues. Trimming removed 5 bases at V and 4 bases at J, with 16 bases between. The CDR3, as DNA: TGTGCCAGCAGAACGGACAGCGACTCCGGAAACACCATATATTTT. This encodes CASRTDSDSGNTIYF.

Worth noting for this clonotype: Its ends do not fully match the called genes, so a read error is possible. The V call is TRBV11-2, the J call TRBJ2-7; 14 positions match TRBD2. Per germline, CDR1 SGHAT and CDR2 FQNNGV. The CDR3 consists of 13 residues. CDR3 nucleotides: TGTGCCAGCAGCTTAGGGGGACTAGCGGGAGCCCGATTC. Residues: CASSLGGLAGARF. The variable domain in full, completed from reference TRBV11-2 and TRBJ2-7, reads EAGVAQSPRYKIIEKRQSVAFWCNPISGHATLYWYQQILGQGPKLLIQFQNNGVVDDSQLPKDRFSAERLKGVDSTLKIQPAKLEDSAVYLCASSLGGLAGARFGPGTRLTVT.

This clonotype appeared a few times. The chain has TRBV15 and TRBJ2-1, with 8 bases fitting TRBD1. The germline V gene encodes CDR1 LNHNV and CDR2 YYDKDF (reference sequence). The V segment lost 4 bases and the J segment 10 bases; nucleotides outside the gene matches: 9. This CDR3 is 14 amino acids long. CDR3 region: CATSTRKGTGEQFF. DNA for the CDR3: TGTGCCACCAGCACCCGCAAGGGGACAGGCGAGCAGTTCTTC.